Each of the 3 T cell receptor beta chains below was sequenced from the same sample in a study of cytomegalovirus exposure and HLA in healthy donors. Measured with immunoSEQ multiplex PCR; TCRdb has only the in-frame clones, and not every one. The table shows about 140,000 clones, with roughly 86% occurring only once. The specimen sequenced was PBMCs. The receptor set was obtained from a man aged 18 to 35 in good health and CMV-seropositive.

This rearrangement joins TRBV5-6 to TRBJ2-7, with a weak D call TRBD2 (5 bases). Trimming left V 5 bases short and J 3 bases short, with 15 bases between. CDR3 size: 14 residues. Germline loops: CDR1 SGHDT, CDR2 YYEEEE. The CDR3 region is CASSPGKAHYEQYF. DNA for the CDR3: TGTGCCAGCAGTCCCGGGAAAGCCCACTACGAGCAGTACTTC.

V and J are TRBV14 and TRBJ2-2; perhaps TRBD2 as D (6 bases). CDR1 is SGHDN, CDR2 FVKESK, per germline. Trimming removed 2 bases from V and 4 bases from J, with 20 bases in between. The CDR3 is made up of 18 amino acids. The CDR3 DNA sequence: TGTGCCAGCAGCCAACTCTATAAATCGGGACTGACCACCGGGGAGCTGTTTTTT. Translating it yields CASSQLYKSGLTTGELFF.

The DNA of the CDR3 is TGTGCCAGCACGGGGGAGGGGCAACCTAAGAACACTGAAGCTTTCTTT. This encodes CASTGEGQPKNTEAFF. The chain recombines TRBV2 with TRBJ1-1; D possibly corresponds to TRBD1 (5 bases). V lost 7 bases, J lost 1 base, and 19 bases lay in between. CDR1 and CDR2 (germline): SNHLY, FYNNEI. This CDR3 spans 16 amino acids.